This T cell receptor (beta chain) originates from a study of blood T cell repertoires in COVID-19. Study background: Sites in the United States, Italy and Spain provided acute and convalescent COVID-19 samples. Nucleic acid was either cDNA or gDNA, and it came from T cells, B-cell-depleted T cells, or PBMCs.

Germline CDR1 is KGHDR and CDR2 is SFDVKD. This CDR3 is 16 amino acids long. With V trimmed by 4 bases and J by 4 bases, 7 bases remained unmatched. Methods used by the authors: From reference gene primer amplification, estimates of nucleated cell counts were derived. Sequenced by immunoSEQ multiplex PCR; TCRdb stores in-frame clones only, minus some. The V and J calls and the clone size are those of that table, but D and trimming were determined from the DNA. The sample records around 250,000 clones, around 86% being singletons. The rearrangement joins TRBV24-1 to TRBJ1-5; 9 bases map to TRBD1. The sample comprised peripheral blood. The origin of this receptor is a man between 18 and 29 years old with active or convalescent COVID-19. CDR3 sequence: CATSERRGTGNQPQHF. For the CDR3, the DNA is TGTGCCACCAGTGAACGCCGGGGGACAGGGAATCAGCCCCAGCATTTT.